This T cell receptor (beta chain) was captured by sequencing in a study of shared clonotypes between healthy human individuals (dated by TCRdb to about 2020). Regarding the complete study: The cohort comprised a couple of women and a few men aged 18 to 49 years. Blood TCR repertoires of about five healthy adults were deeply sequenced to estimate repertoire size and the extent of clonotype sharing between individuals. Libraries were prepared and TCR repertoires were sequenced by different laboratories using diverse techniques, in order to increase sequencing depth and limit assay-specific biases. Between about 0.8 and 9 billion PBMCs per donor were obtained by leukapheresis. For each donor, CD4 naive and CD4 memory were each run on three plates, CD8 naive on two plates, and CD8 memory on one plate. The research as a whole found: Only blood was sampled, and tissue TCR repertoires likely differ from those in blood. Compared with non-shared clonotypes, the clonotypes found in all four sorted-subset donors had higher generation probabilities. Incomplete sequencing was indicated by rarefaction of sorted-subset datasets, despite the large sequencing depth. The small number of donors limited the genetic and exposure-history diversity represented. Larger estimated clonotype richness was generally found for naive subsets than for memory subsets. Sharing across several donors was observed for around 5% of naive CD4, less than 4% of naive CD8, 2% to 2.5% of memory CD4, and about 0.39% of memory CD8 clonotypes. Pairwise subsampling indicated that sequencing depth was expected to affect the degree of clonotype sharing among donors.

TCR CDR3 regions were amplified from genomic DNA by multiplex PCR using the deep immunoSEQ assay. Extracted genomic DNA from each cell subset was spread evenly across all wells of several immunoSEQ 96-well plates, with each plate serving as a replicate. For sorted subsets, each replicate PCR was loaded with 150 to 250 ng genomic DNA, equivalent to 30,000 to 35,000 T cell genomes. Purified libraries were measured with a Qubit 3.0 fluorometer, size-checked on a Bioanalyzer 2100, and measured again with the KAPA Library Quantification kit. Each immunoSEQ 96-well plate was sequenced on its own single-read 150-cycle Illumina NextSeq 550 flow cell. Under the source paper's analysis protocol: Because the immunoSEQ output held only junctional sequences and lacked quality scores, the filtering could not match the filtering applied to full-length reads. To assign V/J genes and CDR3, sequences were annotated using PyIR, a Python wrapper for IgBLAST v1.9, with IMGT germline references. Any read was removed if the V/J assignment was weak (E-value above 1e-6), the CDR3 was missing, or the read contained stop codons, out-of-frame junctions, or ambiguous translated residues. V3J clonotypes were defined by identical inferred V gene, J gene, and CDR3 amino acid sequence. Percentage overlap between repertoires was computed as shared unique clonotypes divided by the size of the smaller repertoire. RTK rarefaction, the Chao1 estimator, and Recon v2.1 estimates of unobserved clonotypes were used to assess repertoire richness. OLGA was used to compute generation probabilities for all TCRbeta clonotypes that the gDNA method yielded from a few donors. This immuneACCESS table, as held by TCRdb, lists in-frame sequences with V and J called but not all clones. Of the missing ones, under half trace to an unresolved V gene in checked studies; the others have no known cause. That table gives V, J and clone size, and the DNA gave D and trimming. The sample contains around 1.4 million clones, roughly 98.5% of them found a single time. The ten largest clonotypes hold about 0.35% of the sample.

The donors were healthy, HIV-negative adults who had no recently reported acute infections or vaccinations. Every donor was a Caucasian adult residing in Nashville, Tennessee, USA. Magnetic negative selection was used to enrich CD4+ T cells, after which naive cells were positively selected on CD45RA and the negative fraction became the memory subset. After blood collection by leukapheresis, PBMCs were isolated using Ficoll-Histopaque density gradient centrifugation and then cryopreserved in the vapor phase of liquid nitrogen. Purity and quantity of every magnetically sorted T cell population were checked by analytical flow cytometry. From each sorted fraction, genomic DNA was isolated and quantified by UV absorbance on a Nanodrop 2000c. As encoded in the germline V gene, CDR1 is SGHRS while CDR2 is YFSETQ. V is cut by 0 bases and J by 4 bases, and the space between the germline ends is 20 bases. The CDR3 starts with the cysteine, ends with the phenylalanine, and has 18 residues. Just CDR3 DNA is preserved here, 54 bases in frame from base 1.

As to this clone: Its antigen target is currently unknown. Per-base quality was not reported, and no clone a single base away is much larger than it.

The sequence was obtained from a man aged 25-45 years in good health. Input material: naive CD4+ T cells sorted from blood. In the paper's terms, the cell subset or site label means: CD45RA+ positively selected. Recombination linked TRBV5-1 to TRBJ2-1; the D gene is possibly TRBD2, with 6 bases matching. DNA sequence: TGCGCCAGCAGCTTGGCTGGCGGGATTAACTCGAGATACAATGAGCAGTTCTTC. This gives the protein CASSLAGGINSRYNEQFF.